The TCR beta chain under discussion was sequenced for a study of blood T cell repertoires in COVID-19. Measured with immunoSEQ multiplex PCR; TCRdb has only the in-frame clones, and not every one. The sample yields 110,000 to 150,000 clones, nearly 85% seen once. This clone was seen just once. CDR3 length equals 15 residues. Sequencing used peripheral blood. The chain uses TRBV12-2 and TRBJ1-1; whether TRBD1, the table's D call, matches the DNA was not checked. TRBV12-2 is reported as a pseudogene. The sequence was obtained from a human donor in a cohort sampled during active COVID-19. The CDR3, as DNA: TGTGCAAGTCGCTTAGAGAGACAGGGACAGACTGAAGCTTTCTTT. Encoded protein: CASRLERQGQTEAFF.